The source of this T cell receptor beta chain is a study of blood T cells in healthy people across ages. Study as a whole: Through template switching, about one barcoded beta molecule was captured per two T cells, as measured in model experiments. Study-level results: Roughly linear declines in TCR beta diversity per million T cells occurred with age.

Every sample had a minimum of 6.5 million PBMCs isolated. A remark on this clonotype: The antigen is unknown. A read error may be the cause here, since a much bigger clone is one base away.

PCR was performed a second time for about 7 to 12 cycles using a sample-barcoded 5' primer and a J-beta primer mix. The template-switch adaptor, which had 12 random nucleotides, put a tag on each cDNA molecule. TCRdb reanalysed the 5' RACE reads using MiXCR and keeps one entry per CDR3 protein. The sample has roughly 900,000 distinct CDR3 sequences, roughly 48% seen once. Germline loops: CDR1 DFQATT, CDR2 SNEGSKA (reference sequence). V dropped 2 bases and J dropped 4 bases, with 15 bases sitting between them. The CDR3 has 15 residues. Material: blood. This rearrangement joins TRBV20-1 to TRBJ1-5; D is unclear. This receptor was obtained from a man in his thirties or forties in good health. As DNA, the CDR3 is TGCAGTGCTAGAAAGGAATGTTTAGCGAATCAGCCCCAGCATTTT. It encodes CSARKECLANQPQHF.